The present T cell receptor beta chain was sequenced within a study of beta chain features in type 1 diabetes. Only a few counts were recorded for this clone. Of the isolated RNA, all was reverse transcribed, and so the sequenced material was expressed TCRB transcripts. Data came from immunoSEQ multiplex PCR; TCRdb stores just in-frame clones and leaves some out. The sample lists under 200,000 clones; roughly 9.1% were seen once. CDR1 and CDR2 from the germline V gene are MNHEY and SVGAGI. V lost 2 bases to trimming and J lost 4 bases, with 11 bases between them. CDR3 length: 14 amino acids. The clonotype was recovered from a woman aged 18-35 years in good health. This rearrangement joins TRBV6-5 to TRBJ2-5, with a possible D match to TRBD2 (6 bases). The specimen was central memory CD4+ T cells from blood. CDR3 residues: CASSYRGGTETQYF. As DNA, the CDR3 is TGTGCCAGCAGTTACCGGGGCGGGACAGAGACCCAGTACTTC.